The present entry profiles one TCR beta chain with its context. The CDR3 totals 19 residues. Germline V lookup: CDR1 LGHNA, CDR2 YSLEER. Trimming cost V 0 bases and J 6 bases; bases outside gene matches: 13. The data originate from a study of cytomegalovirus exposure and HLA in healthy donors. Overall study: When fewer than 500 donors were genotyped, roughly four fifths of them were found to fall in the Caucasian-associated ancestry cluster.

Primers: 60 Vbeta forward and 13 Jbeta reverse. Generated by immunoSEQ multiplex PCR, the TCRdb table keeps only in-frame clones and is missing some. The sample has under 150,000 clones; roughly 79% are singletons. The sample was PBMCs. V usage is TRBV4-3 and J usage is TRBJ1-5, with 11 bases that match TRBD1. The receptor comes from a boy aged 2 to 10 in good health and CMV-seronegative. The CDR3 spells CASSQDRLWGQGVSQPQHF. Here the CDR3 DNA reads TGCGCCAGCAGCCAAGATCGGCTGTGGGGACAGGGGGTCTCTCAGCCCCAGCATTTT.